The entry below describes one T cell receptor beta chain. Antigen specificity is unknown. Trimming shortened V by 7 bases and J by 2 bases, and 4 bases separated the two germline ends. This CDR3 is built from 11 residues. Germline lookup yields CDR1 SNHLY and CDR2 FYNNEI. The sample is drawn from a study of shared clonotypes between healthy human individuals. The assay was immunoSEQ multiplex PCR, and TCRdb's table has in-frame clones only and misses some. The sample has 2 million to 2.5 million clones, 85% to 95% seen once; the top ten hold 0.37%. The study enrolled healthy HIV-negative adults without recent acute infections or vaccinations as donors. General study results and limits: The study's rarefaction showed incomplete sorted-subset sequencing despite large depth. The study found lower generation probabilities in non-shared clonotypes than in those shared by all four donors.

The sequence was obtained from a man aged 18-30 years in good health. Some clones in this sample may be carry-over from other donors' samples. The specimen sequenced was naive CD4+ T cells from PBMCs. Subset meaning: CD45RA+ positively selected. The V call is TRBV2, the J call TRBJ2-3; no definite D call. The CDR3: CASTYTDTQYF. CDR3 sequence (DNA): TGTGCCAGCACTTACACAGATACGCAGTATTTT.